This record looks at one T cell receptor (beta chain) sequence and its context. Its antigen is not identified. Peripheral blood samples and lesional scalp punch biopsies were obtained from alopecia areata patients. Cell sorting on a FACSAria was used to separate CD4+ and CD8+ T cells from the PBMCs. The data are from a study of CD8+ T cells in alopecia areata. Across the study: The study gave treated patients oral tofacitinib at 5 to 10 mg twice daily. The study's findings and limits: Normal scalp had lower clonality than lesional scalp, with alopecia totalis/universalis lesions showing this most strongly.

The CDR3 has 12 residues. Trimming stripped 7 bases from V and 1 base from J, with 8 bases between. Germline CDR1 is GTSNPN and CDR2 is SVGIG (reference sequence). The authors extracted RNA and reverse transcribed it into cDNA as the sequencing template. Here immunoSEQ multiplex PCR was the method, and the copy in TCRdb shows in-frame clones only, minus some. Seen here are 150,000 or so clones, 75% to 90% observed once, and the top ten hold roughly 16%. This chain joins TRBV30 and TRBJ2-1, with D possibly TRBD2 on 5 matching bases. The clonotype was recovered from a human donor with alopecia areata. This specimen consisted of CD8+ T cells sorted from blood, obtained at week 0. CDR3 sequence reads: CASGLSYNEQFF. The DNA for the CDR3 is TGTGCCTCCGGACTTTCCTACAATGAGCAGTTCTTC.